Listed here is a single TCR beta chain. CDR1 is SGHDN and CDR2 is FVKESK in the germline V gene. Germline trimming cut 0 bases from V and 7 bases from J; bases unmatched to any gene: 9. The CDR3 contains 17 residues. Using immunoSEQ multiplex PCR, the repertoire was profiled, and TCRdb retains in-frame clones only, with some absent. In the table there are 70,000 to 90,000 clones, 85% to 95% of which are singletons. These data originate in a study of T cell changes during pregnancy in multiple sclerosis. The sequence was obtained from a female donor in good health, enrolled as a control in a pregnancy study. V gene TRBV14 combines with J gene TRBJ1-6; 7 bases line up with TRBD1. The sample here was peripheral blood, taken in the second trimester of pregnancy. CDR3 nucleotide sequence: TGTGCCAGCAGCCAAGATAGGGGACAGTGGTGGAATTCACCCCTCCACTTT. Translated, it gives CASSQDRGQWWNSPLHF.